The next 19 T cell receptor beta chains were all read from a single sample in a study of shared clonotypes between healthy human individuals. Assay: immunoSEQ multiplex PCR; the TCRdb copy retains only in-frame clones and omits some. The sample yields hundreds of thousands of clones, around 92% seen once. CD45RO negativity and positive selection for CCR7 defined naive CD8 cells, a population that excluded terminally differentiated effector memory CD45RA+ cells. Sequencing input: naive CD8+ T cells sorted from blood. The receptor source for this set is a young man in good health.

The chain combines TRBV6-6 with TRBJ2-4; maybe TRBD1 (6 bases). The CDR3 consists of 14 residues. Trimming stripped 7 bases from V and 5 bases from J, with 15 bases between. CDR1 MNHNY and CDR2 SVGAGI come from the germline V gene (reference sequence). For the CDR3, the DNA is TGTGCCAGCACAGCCGACCAGGGGCAAAACATTCAGTACTTC. Translation gives CASTADQGQNIQYF.

The CDR3 coding sequence is TGTGCCAGCAGCTTAGTGTCAATGCCGGGACTAGCGGGTTGGGGTACGCAGTATTTT. As protein: CASSLVSMPGLAGWGTQYF. The rearrangement uses TRBV7-9 and TRBJ2-3; 12 nucleotides agree with TRBD2. The V gene end was trimmed by 1 base and the J gene end by 8 bases; junction bases not matched to a gene: 16. CDR1 and CDR2 from the germline V gene are SEHNR and FQNEAQ (reference sequence). The CDR3 is 19 amino acids.

The J gene is TRBJ2-1, the V gene TRBV5-5; tentatively, D is TRBD2 (7 bases). The CDR3 runs to 15 residues. Germline CDR1 reads SGHKS; CDR2 reads YYEKEE (reference sequence). Trimming removed 2 bases from V and 6 bases from J, with 15 bases in between. As DNA, the CDR3 is TGTGCCAGCAGCTTCTCTAGGGGAGGGGGCAATGAGCAGTTCTTC. This encodes CASSFSRGGGNEQFF.

This chain joins TRBV7-9 and TRBJ2-7, with D unresolved. There are 14 residues in the CDR3. Trimming took 7 bases from V and 4 from J, leaving 17 bases between them. Germline CDR1 is SEHNR and CDR2 is FQNEAQ (reference sequence). The CDR3: CASNYAKGAYEQYF. The CDR3 region has the DNA TGTGCCAGCAACTACGCTAAGGGCGCGTACGAGCAGTACTTC. The entire variable domain, with the rest obtained from reference TRBV7-9 and TRBJ2-7, is as follows: DTGVSQNPRHKITKRGQNVTFRCDPISEHNRLYWYRQTLGQGPEFLTYFQNEAQLEKSRLLSDRFSAERPKGSFSTLEIQRTEQGDSAMYLCASNYAKGAYEQYFGPGTRLTVT.

The chain has TRBV28 and TRBJ2-1; 10 nucleotides agree with TRBD1. The CDR3 is 14 amino acids. Trimming at V came to 4 bases and at J to 5 bases, leaving 2 bases not matched to a gene. The germline CDR1 and CDR2 sequences are MDHEN and SYDVKM. CDR3 DNA sequence: TGTGCCAGCAGTTCCGGGACAGGGGACAATGAGCAGTTCTTC. This sequence encodes CASSSGTGDNEQFF.

The table lists this clone with a count of one. V usage is TRBV6-1 and J usage is TRBJ2-3; D not certain. Trimming took off 0 bases at V and 2 bases at J, with 9 bases between the two ends. The CDR3 length is 15 residues. Per germline, CDR1 MNHNS and CDR2 SASEGT. DNA of the CDR3: TGTGCCAGCAGTGAAGCCCGGGCTAACACAGATACGCAGTATTTT. Translated: CASSEARANTDTQYF.

This chain connects TRBV7-9 to TRBJ2-7, with D hard to call. Germline V gene lookup returns CDR1 SEHNR and CDR2 FQNEAQ (reference sequence). The ends were cut back, 6 bases at V and 7 bases at J, with 16 bases in the middle. The CDR3 extends over 13 amino acids. The CDR3 spells CASSRTPAWEQYF. CDR3 in DNA: TGTGCCAGCAGTCGCACCCCGGCTTGGGAGCAGTACTTC.

This chain uses TRBV7-9 with TRBJ2-5; tentative D call: TRBD1 (6 bases). The CDR3 is 15 residues long. V shed 5 bases and J shed 3 bases, with 16 bases lying between them. Germline V lookup: CDR1 SEHNR, CDR2 FQNEAQ (reference sequence). CDR3: CASSVQGQGEETQYF. The CDR3 DNA sequence: TGTGCCAGCAGCGTACAGGGTCAAGGCGAAGAGACCCAGTACTTC.

This sequence joins TRBV27 and TRBJ2-7, with a weak D call TRBD1 (6 bases). This CDR3 region has 15 residues. Trimming pared 0 bases from V and 4 bases from J, leaving 13 bases between. In germline, CDR1 is MNHEY, CDR2 SMNVEV (reference sequence). The CDR3 spells CASSLSGTLLYEQYF. CDR3 nucleotides: TGTGCCAGCAGTTTATCAGGGACACTCCTGTACGAGCAGTACTTC.

The gene calls are TRBV5-1 and TRBJ2-1, with D possibly matching TRBD2 (6 bases). This CDR3 has 14 residues. CDR1 and CDR2 (germline): SGHRS, YFSETQ. Trimming took off 5 bases at V and 7 bases at J, with 16 bases between the two ends. The DNA for the CDR3 is TGCGCCAGCAGACAGGAGGGCCGGAAAAATGAGCAGTTCTTC. This codes for CASRQEGRKNEQFF.

This chain connects TRBV11-3 to TRBJ2-7; a weak D match, TRBD2 (5 bases). Germline CDR1 SGHNT, CDR2 YENEEA. Trimming took off 5 bases at V and 7 bases at J, with 12 bases between the two ends. CDR3 length equals 12 residues. The CDR3 DNA follows: TGTGCCAGCAGCCCGCCTTCGGGGGAGCAGTACTTC. It codes for CASSPPSGEQYF.

This sequence joins TRBV19 and TRBJ2-7, with 9 nucleotides matching TRBD2. The ends lost 0 bases at V and 6 bases at J; junction bases unmatched: 6. CDR3 length: 15 amino acids. Germline V CDR1 and CDR2: LNHDA, SQIVND (reference sequence). The CDR3 loop is CASSIDVLAGSEQYF. CDR3 sequence (DNA): TGTGCCAGTAGTATAGATGTCCTAGCGGGAAGCGAGCAGTACTTC.

The CDR3 protein is CASSLGSAGGFYGYTF. The CDR3 region has the DNA TGCGCCAGCAGCTTGGGGAGTGCAGGGGGCTTCTATGGCTACACCTTC. The chain combines TRBV5-1 with TRBJ1-2, with 8 nucleotides matching TRBD1. Germline trimming cut 0 bases from V and 4 bases from J; bases unmatched to any gene: 8. The V gene's germline CDR1 is SGHRS and CDR2 YFSETQ. The CDR3 contains 16 residues.

The rearrangement uses TRBV6-5 and TRBJ2-7; tentatively, D is TRBD1 or TRBD2 (5 bases each). V was pared by 0 bases and J by 1 base, with 13 bases between. The CDR3 loop spans 16 amino acids. Germline V gene sequence: CDR1 MNHEY, CDR2 SVGAGI. CDR3 coding DNA: TGTGCCAGCAGTTACTCCCGGGACCGAAATTCCTACGAGCAGTACTTC. Protein: CASSYSRDRNSYEQYF.

The chain is built from TRBV6-6 and TRBJ2-3; D might be TRBD1 or TRBD2, each matching 6 bases. V was pared by 6 bases and J by 0 bases, with 16 bases between. This CDR3 comprises 16 residues. Germline-derived CDR1 and CDR2 are MNHNY and SVGAGI (reference sequence). CDR3 protein: CASSLRGRTSTDTQYF. The CDR3 coding sequence is TGTGCCAGCAGCCTTCGGGGGCGTACTAGCACAGATACGCAGTATTTT.

The chain joins TRBV18 to TRBJ2-7; TRBD2 matches 11 bases. V lost 2 bases, J lost 5 bases, and 8 bases stayed unmatched. The CDR3 extends over 16 amino acids. Germline V gene lookup returns CDR1 KGHSH and CDR2 LQKENI. The CDR3 region has the DNA TGTGCCAGCTCACCAAAACTAGCGGGAGAGCAACACGAGCAGTACTTC. It is translated as CASSPKLAGEQHEQYF.

The V call is TRBV5-5, the J call TRBJ2-5; 9 positions match TRBD1. The germline gives CDR1 SGHKS, CDR2 YYEKEE (reference sequence). Trimming at V came to 4 bases and at J to 5 bases, leaving 12 bases not matched to a gene. The CDR3 consists of 16 residues. The CDR3 loop is CASSGGQGPKRETQYF. CDR3 sequence (DNA): TGTGCCAGCAGCGGGGGACAGGGACCTAAGAGGGAGACCCAGTACTTC.

The CDR3, as DNA: TGTGCCAGCAGTTTGGCTAGCGGGAGTTCTGCCTACAATGAGCAGTTCTTC. Translation: CASSLASGSSAYNEQFF. V and J are TRBV27 and TRBJ2-1; 10 nucleotides line up with TRBD2. The CDR3 is 17 residues long. Germline-derived CDR1 and CDR2 are MNHEY and SMNVEV (reference sequence). J was trimmed by 2 bases and V by 3 bases; bases with no gene match: 7.

The CDR3 DNA reads TGTGCCAGCAGCTCCCGACAGATCAATCAGCCCCAGCATTTT. Translation: CASSSRQINQPQHF. The rearrangement uses TRBV7-8 and TRBJ1-5; possible D gene TRBD1, 5 bases. CDR3 size: 14 residues. V was shortened by 4 bases and J by 3 bases, with 10 bases between the two germline ends. In germline, CDR1 is SGHVS, CDR2 FQNEAQ.